This is a list of T cell receptor beta chains from one sample in a study of T cell responses to AZD1222 COVID-19 vaccine. Using immunoSEQ multiplex PCR, the repertoire was profiled, and TCRdb retains in-frame clones only, with some absent. The sample has 90,000 to 150,000 clones; roughly 90% are singletons. The sequencing here drew on peripheral blood, taken on day 0 of AZD1222 vaccination. These TCRs come from an adult in good health. CDR3s include the opening cysteine and the closing phenylalanine or tryptophan. D genes are given only for firm matches. Clone size is given for some rows only: seen once, a few or many times, or a class if the clone is expanded.

v_call: TRBV5-1; j_call: TRBJ1-5; clone_size: NA; d_call: NA; cdr3_nt: TGCGCCAGCAGCTTGGTGCCAGGGGTAAATCAGCCCCAGCATTTT; cdr3_aa: CASSLVPGVNQPQHF
v_call: TRBV11-2; j_call: TRBJ1-1; clone_size: NA; d_call: TRBD1; cdr3_nt: TGTGCCAGCAGTATGACTCTTGGACAGGGGGCGCGAGTGGCTGAAGCTTTCTTT; cdr3_aa: CASSMTLGQGARVAEAFF
v_call: TRBV27; j_call: TRBJ2-7; clone_size: NA; d_call: TRBD1; cdr3_nt: TGTGCCAGCAGACCTGGGGACAGGGCTTACGAGCAGTACTTC; cdr3_aa: CASRPGDRAYEQYF
v_call: TRBV6-2/TRBV6-3; j_call: TRBJ1-6; clone_size: NA; d_call: NA; cdr3_nt: TGTGCCAGCAGTTTGTCGACGGCAGGGGTGCGTTCACCCCTCCACTTT; cdr3_aa: CASSLSTAGVRSPLHF
v_call: TRBV6-2/TRBV6-3; j_call: TRBJ2-1; clone_size: NA; d_call: TRBD2; cdr3_nt: TGTGCCAGCAGTTACTCGCCGGGACTAGCGTCTTACAATGAGCAGTTCTTC; cdr3_aa: CASSYSPGLASYNEQFF
v_call: TRBV2; j_call: TRBJ1-1; clone_size: NA; d_call: TRBD1; cdr3_nt: TGTGCCAGCAGGAGGGGGGACAGCGCGAACACTGAAGCTTTCTTT; cdr3_aa: CASRRGDSANTEAFF
v_call: TRBV28; j_call: TRBJ1-5; clone_size: NA; d_call: NA; cdr3_nt: TGTGCCAGCAGTTTTTTGGGGGTCTCGAAGCCCCAGCATTTT; cdr3_aa: CASSFLGVSKPQHF
v_call: TRBV7-9; j_call: TRBJ1-5; clone_size: NA; d_call: NA; cdr3_nt: TGTGCCAGCAGCTTAGACCTAAATAGCAATCAGCCCCAGCATTTT; cdr3_aa: CASSLDLNSNQPQHF
v_call: TRBV7-2; j_call: TRBJ1-2; clone_size: NA; d_call: NA; cdr3_nt: TGTGCCAGCAGCTTAGCCCGGTATTCCTCCAATGGCTACACCTTC; cdr3_aa: CASSLARYSSNGYTF
v_call: TRBV28; j_call: TRBJ1-5; clone_size: NA; d_call: NA; cdr3_nt: TGTGCCAGCAGTTTACGGCGCAGGGTAGGAGGCAATCAGCCCCAGCATTTT; cdr3_aa: CASSLRRRVGGNQPQHF
v_call: TRBV5-1; j_call: TRBJ2-5; clone_size: once; d_call: NA; cdr3_nt: TGCGCCAGCTGCTCGGACCCCCGGGAGACCCAGTACTTC; cdr3_aa: CASCSDPRETQYF
v_call: TRBV27; j_call: TRBJ1-2; clone_size: NA; d_call: NA; cdr3_nt: TGTGCCAGCAGTTTGGGACATGGGTCTGGCTACACCTTC; cdr3_aa: CASSLGHGSGYTF
v_call: TRBV6-5; j_call: TRBJ2-7; clone_size: NA; d_call: NA; cdr3_nt: TGTGCCAGCAGTTATGGGGATGCCGAGCAGTACTTC; cdr3_aa: CASSYGDAEQYF
v_call: TRBV30; j_call: TRBJ1-1; clone_size: NA; d_call: NA; cdr3_nt: TGTGCCTGGAGGTGGGACGGGCAGACTGAAGCTTTCTTT; cdr3_aa: CAWRWDGQTEAFF
v_call: TRBV18; j_call: TRBJ1-2; clone_size: NA; d_call: NA; cdr3_nt: TGTGCCAGCTCACCACTGGGGGTTGGGTATGGCTACACCTTC; cdr3_aa: CASSPLGVGYGYTF
v_call: TRBV5-8; j_call: TRBJ1-1; clone_size: NA; d_call: TRBD1; cdr3_nt: TGTGCCAGCAGCCCGGGACAGGGCCTCCGAGCTTTCTTT; cdr3_aa: CASSPGQGLRAFF
v_call: TRBV6-5; j_call: TRBJ2-5; clone_size: NA; d_call: NA; cdr3_nt: TGTGCCAGCAGTTACACGGACCTCTCGCCCCAGTACTTC; cdr3_aa: CASSYTDLSPQYF
v_call: TRBV10-3; j_call: TRBJ2-1; clone_size: NA; d_call: NA; cdr3_nt: TGTGCCATCAGTGAGTGGCAACCCAATGAGCAGTTCTTC; cdr3_aa: CAISEWQPNEQFF
v_call: TRBV9; j_call: TRBJ2-1; clone_size: NA; d_call: NA; cdr3_nt: TGTGCCAGCAGCGTAGTAGGGGCTGAGTACAATGAGCAGTTCTTC; cdr3_aa: CASSVVGAEYNEQFF
v_call: TRBV6-5; j_call: TRBJ1-1; clone_size: NA; d_call: NA; cdr3_nt: TGTGCCAGCAGAGAGTACACTGAAGCTTTCTTT; cdr3_aa: CASREYTEAFF
v_call: TRBV6-2/TRBV6-3; j_call: TRBJ1-5; clone_size: NA; d_call: TRBD1; cdr3_nt: TGTGCCAGCAGCCCGGACAGGGGGAGTCAGCCCCAGCATTTT; cdr3_aa: CASSPDRGSQPQHF
v_call: TRBV6-6; j_call: TRBJ2-7; clone_size: NA; d_call: NA; cdr3_nt: TGTGCCAGCAGACGAGACAGCTACGAGCAGTACTTC; cdr3_aa: CASRRDSYEQYF
v_call: TRBV28; j_call: TRBJ1-2; clone_size: NA; d_call: NA; cdr3_nt: TGTGCCAGCAGTTTGTATCAGCTAACTAACTATGGCTACACCTTC; cdr3_aa: CASSLYQLTNYGYTF
v_call: TRBV7-9; j_call: TRBJ2-1; clone_size: NA; d_call: TRBD2; cdr3_nt: TGTGCCAGCAGCAGGACTAGCGGGATGAATGAGCAGTTCTTC; cdr3_aa: CASSRTSGMNEQFF
v_call: TRBV6-5; j_call: TRBJ1-2; clone_size: NA; d_call: TRBD1; cdr3_nt: TGTGCCAGCAAACCCTACAGGGGGTACTATGGCTACACCTTC; cdr3_aa: CASKPYRGYYGYTF
v_call: TRBV2; j_call: TRBJ2-1; clone_size: NA; d_call: TRBD1; cdr3_nt: TGTGCCAGCAGTGAAACGGGACAGGGGGCCTTTGAGCAGTTCTTC; cdr3_aa: CASSETGQGAFEQFF
v_call: TRBV28; j_call: TRBJ2-7; clone_size: NA; d_call: TRBD2; cdr3_nt: TGTGCCAGCAGCTCTCCGGGACTAGCGGGAGGTTACGAGCAGTACTTC; cdr3_aa: CASSSPGLAGGYEQYF
v_call: TRBV5-1; j_call: TRBJ2-2; clone_size: NA; d_call: NA; cdr3_nt: TGCGCCAGCAGCTCAGGTTGGCGCACCGGGGAGCTGTTTTTT; cdr3_aa: CASSSGWRTGELFF
v_call: TRBV7-2; j_call: TRBJ2-7; clone_size: once; d_call: TRBD2; cdr3_nt: TGTGCCAGCAGCTACGGGACTAGCGGAACCTACGAGCAGTACTTC; cdr3_aa: CASSYGTSGTYEQYF
v_call: TRBV7-8; j_call: TRBJ2-1; clone_size: NA; d_call: TRBD2; cdr3_nt: TGTGCCAGCAGCTTAGCGCCAGCGGGGGACGATGAGCAGTTCTTC; cdr3_aa: CASSLAPAGDDEQFF
v_call: TRBV27; j_call: TRBJ1-3; clone_size: NA; d_call: TRBD1; cdr3_nt: TGTGCCAGGCCGACAGGGTTTGGAAACACCATATATTTT; cdr3_aa: CARPTGFGNTIYF
v_call: TRBV5-4; j_call: TRBJ1-2; clone_size: NA; d_call: TRBD1; cdr3_nt: TGTGCCAGCAGCTCGGCCGGGACAGGGGGAGGATATGGCTACACCTTC; cdr3_aa: CASSSAGTGGGYGYTF
v_call: TRBV24-1; j_call: TRBJ2-7; clone_size: NA; d_call: TRBD2; cdr3_nt: TGTGCCACCAGCAAAGGACTAGCGGGAGGCTCCTACGAGCAGTACTTC; cdr3_aa: CATSKGLAGGSYEQYF
v_call: TRBV6-5; j_call: TRBJ1-1; clone_size: NA; d_call: NA; cdr3_nt: TGTGCCAGCACCAAGCAGAACACTGAAGCTTTCTTT; cdr3_aa: CASTKQNTEAFF
v_call: TRBV11-2; j_call: TRBJ1-2; clone_size: NA; d_call: NA; cdr3_nt: TGTGCCAGCAGCCAGATACGACAGGCCTACACCTTC; cdr3_aa: CASSQIRQAYTF
v_call: TRBV12-3/TRBV12-4; j_call: TRBJ2-7; clone_size: NA; d_call: NA; cdr3_nt: TGTGCCAGCACCCCCAGGCAGGGTCGAGAGCAGTACTTC; cdr3_aa: CASTPRQGREQYF
v_call: TRBV27; j_call: TRBJ2-7; clone_size: NA; d_call: NA; cdr3_nt: TGTGCCAGCAGCTTTAGGGACCTGCCCCCCTACGAGCAGTACTTC; cdr3_aa: CASSFRDLPPYEQYF
v_call: TRBV10-2; j_call: TRBJ1-3; clone_size: NA; d_call: NA; cdr3_nt: TGCGCCAGCAGTGAGTCTGTGTGGAGAACCTCTGGAAACACCATATATTTT; cdr3_aa: CASSESVWRTSGNTIYF
v_call: TRBV24-1; j_call: TRBJ2-2; clone_size: NA; d_call: NA; cdr3_nt: TGTGCCACCAGTCCCGCCAACGGGGAGCTGTTTTTT; cdr3_aa: CATSPANGELFF
v_call: TRBV18; j_call: TRBJ1-2; clone_size: NA; d_call: NA; cdr3_nt: TGTGCCAGCTCACCACGGGCAGGGGCCGGTATAAACTATGGCTACACCTTC; cdr3_aa: CASSPRAGAGINYGYTF
v_call: TRBV27; j_call: TRBJ1-5; clone_size: NA; d_call: TRBD1; cdr3_nt: TGTGCCAGCAGTTTAAGGGGACAGCCTAGCAATCAGCCCCAGCATTTT; cdr3_aa: CASSLRGQPSNQPQHF
v_call: TRBV29-1; j_call: TRBJ1-2; clone_size: NA; d_call: TRBD1; cdr3_nt: TGCAGCGTTGAAGCGGACAGGCGGCTGGGGTACACCTTC; cdr3_aa: CSVEADRRLGYTF
v_call: TRBV5-6; j_call: TRBJ2-1; clone_size: NA; d_call: TRBD2; cdr3_nt: TGTGCCAGCAGCTTGGCGATGCGGGGGGAGCAGTTCTTC; cdr3_aa: CASSLAMRGEQFF
v_call: TRBV5-1; j_call: TRBJ1-2; clone_size: few; d_call: NA; cdr3_nt: TGCGCCAGCAGCTTGGCCGACCCCCGGACGGGCTATGGCTACACCTTC; cdr3_aa: CASSLADPRTGYGYTF
v_call: TRBV6-5; j_call: TRBJ1-5; clone_size: NA; d_call: NA; cdr3_nt: TGTGCCAGCAGCCGGGCCAGTACTAATCAGCCCCAGCATTTT; cdr3_aa: CASSRASTNQPQHF